This TCR beta chain appears in the sequencing data of a study of CD4 T cells in relation to SARS-CoV-2 and coronaviruses. Background on the study: PBMCs were cultured with antigen for over nine days before TCR beta sequencing.

Study-level points and caveats: The assay detects memory recall responses, not culture-primed primary responses.

The data were produced by immunoSEQ multiplex PCR, yet TCRdb's version contains in-frame clones alone and is incomplete. The sample has 35,000 to 40,000 clones; around 82% are singletons. Naive or memory CD4+ cells were cultured 1:1 with T cell-depleted PBMCs plus CEF. The CDR3 sequence is 14 residues long. V lost 6 bases and J 0 bases, leaving 9 bases between the germline ends. Germline V gene lookup returns CDR1 MDHEN and CDR2 SYDVKM. Notes on this clone: Antigen: not known.

This receptor was identified in an adult with COVID-19. Material for sequencing was naive CD4+ T cells from PBMCs, cultured in vitro. Subset specified: naive CD4+ T cells isolated by negative enrichment. This rearrangement joins TRBV28 to TRBJ2-1, with D possibly TRBD2 on 5 matching bases. CDR3 sequence (DNA): TGTGCCAGCAGCGGGGATAGCTCCTACAATGAGCAGTTCTTC. It yields the protein CASSGDSSYNEQFF.